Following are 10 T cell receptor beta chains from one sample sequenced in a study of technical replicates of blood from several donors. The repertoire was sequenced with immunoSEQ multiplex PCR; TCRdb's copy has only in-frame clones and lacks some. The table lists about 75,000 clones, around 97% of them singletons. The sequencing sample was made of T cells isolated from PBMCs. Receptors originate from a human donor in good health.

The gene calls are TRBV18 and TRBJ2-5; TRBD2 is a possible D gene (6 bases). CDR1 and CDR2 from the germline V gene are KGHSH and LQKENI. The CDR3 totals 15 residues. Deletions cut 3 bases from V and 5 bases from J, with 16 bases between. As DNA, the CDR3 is TGTGCCAGCTCACCCGGAGGGGTGGATAAGGAGACCCAGTACTTC. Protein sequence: CASSPGGVDKETQYF.

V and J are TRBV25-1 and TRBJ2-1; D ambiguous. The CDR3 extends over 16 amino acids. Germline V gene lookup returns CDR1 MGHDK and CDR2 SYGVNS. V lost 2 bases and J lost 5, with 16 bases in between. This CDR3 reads CASSETLPERNNEQFF. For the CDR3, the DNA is TGTGCCAGCAGTGAAACACTACCAGAAAGAAACAATGAGCAGTTCTTC.

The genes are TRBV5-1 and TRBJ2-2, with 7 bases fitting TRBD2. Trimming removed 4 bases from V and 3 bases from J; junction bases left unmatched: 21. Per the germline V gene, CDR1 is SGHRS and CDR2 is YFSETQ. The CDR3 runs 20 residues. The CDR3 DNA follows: TGCGCCAGCAGCCCTACCGGGGGTGTAGGGCTAGCGGCCTACACCGGGGAGCTGTTTTTT. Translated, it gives CASSPTGGVGLAAYTGELFF.

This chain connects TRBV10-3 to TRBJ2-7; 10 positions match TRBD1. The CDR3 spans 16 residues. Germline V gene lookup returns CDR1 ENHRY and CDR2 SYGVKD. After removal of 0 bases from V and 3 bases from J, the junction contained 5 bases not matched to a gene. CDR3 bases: TGTGCCATCAGTGAGTCGAGGCGGGACAGGGGCTACGAGCAGTACTTC. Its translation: CAISESRRDRGYEQYF.

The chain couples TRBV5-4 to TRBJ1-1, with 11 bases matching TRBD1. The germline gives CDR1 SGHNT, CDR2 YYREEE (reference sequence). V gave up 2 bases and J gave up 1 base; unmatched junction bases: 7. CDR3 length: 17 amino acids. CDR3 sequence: CASSLGTGGLSNTEAFF. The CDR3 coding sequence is TGTGCCAGCAGCTTAGGGACAGGGGGTCTCTCGAACACTGAAGCTTTCTTT.

CDR3 coding DNA: TGTGCCAGCAGTCCCCAGGGTCTCCAAGAGACCCAGTACTTC. Its translation: CASSPQGLQETQYF. The rearrangement joins TRBV27 to TRBJ2-5; weak D call: TRBD1 (5 bases). V was trimmed by 5 bases and J by 1 base, leaving 11 bases between them. Germline V gives CDR1 MNHEY, CDR2 SMNVEV (reference sequence). The CDR3 is 14 residues long.

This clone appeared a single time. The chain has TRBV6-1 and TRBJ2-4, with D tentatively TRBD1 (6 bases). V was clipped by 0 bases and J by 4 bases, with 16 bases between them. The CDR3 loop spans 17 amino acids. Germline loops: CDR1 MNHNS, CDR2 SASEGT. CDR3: CASSEAGRGRLKNIQYF. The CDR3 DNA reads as TGTGCCAGCAGTGAAGCGGGCAGGGGTCGATTAAAAAACATTCAGTACTTC.

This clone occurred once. Written as DNA, the CDR3 is TGTGCCAGCGAACTCCTTAGCGGAAGCTCCTACAATGAGCAGTTCTTC. Its translation: CASELLSGSSYNEQFF. The chain joins TRBV5-6 to TRBJ2-1; a possible D gene is TRBD2 (6 bases). V was clipped by 7 bases and J by 0 bases, with 17 bases between them. Germline assignment: CDR1 SGHDT and CDR2 YYEEEE. The CDR3 extends over 16 amino acids.

CDR3 bases: TGCGCCAGCAGCCAAGAACTAGCGATATCTGGGGCCAACGTCCTGACTTTC. Its translation: CASSQELAISGANVLTF. V gene TRBV4-1 combines with J gene TRBJ2-6; 7 bases match TRBD2. V lost 0 bases and J lost 1; bases outside the gene matches: 3. The CDR3 runs 17 residues. In germline, CDR1 is MGHRA, CDR2 YSYEKL.

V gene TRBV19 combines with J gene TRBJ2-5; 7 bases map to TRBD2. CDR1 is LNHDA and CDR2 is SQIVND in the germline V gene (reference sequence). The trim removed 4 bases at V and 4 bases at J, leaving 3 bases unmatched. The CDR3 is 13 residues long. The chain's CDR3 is CASSKGGLETQYF. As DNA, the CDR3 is TGTGCCAGTAGTAAGGGAGGGTTAGAGACCCAGTACTTC.